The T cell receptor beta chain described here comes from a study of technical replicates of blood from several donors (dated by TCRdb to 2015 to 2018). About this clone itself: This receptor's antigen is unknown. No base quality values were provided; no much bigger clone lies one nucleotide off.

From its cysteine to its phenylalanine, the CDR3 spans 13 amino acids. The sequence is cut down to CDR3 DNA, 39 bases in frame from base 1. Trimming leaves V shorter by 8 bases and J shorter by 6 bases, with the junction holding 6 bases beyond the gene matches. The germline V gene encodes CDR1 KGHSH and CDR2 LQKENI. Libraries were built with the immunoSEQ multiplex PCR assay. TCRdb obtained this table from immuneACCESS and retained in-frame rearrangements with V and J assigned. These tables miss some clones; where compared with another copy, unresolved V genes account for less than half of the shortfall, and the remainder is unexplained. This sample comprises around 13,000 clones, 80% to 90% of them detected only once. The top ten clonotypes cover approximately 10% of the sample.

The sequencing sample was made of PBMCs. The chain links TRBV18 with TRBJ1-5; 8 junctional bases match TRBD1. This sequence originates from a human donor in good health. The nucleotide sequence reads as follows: TGTGCCAGCCGCGAAGGGACAGGTCAGCCCCAGCATTTT. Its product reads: CASREGTGQPQHF.